The rows below give T cell receptor beta chains drawn from one sample of a study of somatic mutations in cytotoxic T cells in rheumatoid arthritis. Repertoires were generated with immunoSEQ multiplex PCR, while TCRdb's copy carries only in-frame clones and drops some. The sample records tens of thousands of clones, 75% to 80% being singletons. The sequencing sample was made of CD8+ T cells sorted from blood. The receptors were sampled from an adult with rheumatoid arthritis. The CDR3 runs from the conserved cysteine through the conserved F or W. Each record gives: clone size, D gene, V gene, J gene, CDR3 length, CDR3 protein, CDR3 DNA. D genes are given only for firm matches. The size of a clone is reported for some rows only, either as once, few or many, or as a class for expanded clones.

>NA|NA|TRBV4-1|TRBJ2-3|15
CASSQGGRTTDTQYF
TGCGCCAGCAGCCAAGGAGGACGGACCACAGATACGCAGTATTTT
>NA|NA|TRBV15|TRBJ2-1|16
CATSRSSPAAYNEQFF
TGTGCCACCAGCAGATCCTCCCCCGCCGCCTACAATGAGCAGTTCTTC
>NA|NA|TRBV4-1|TRBJ2-1|14
CASSQDNYYNEQFF
TGCGCCAGCAGCCAAGATAATTACTACAATGAGCAGTTCTTC
>NA|NA|TRBV2|TRBJ1-2|13
CASSSGLPSGSTF
TGTGCCAGCAGCTCGGGCCTCCCCAGTGGATCCACCTTC
>NA|NA|TRBV4-3|TRBJ2-3|14
CASSWVVRTDTQYF
TGCGCCAGCAGCTGGGTAGTCCGCACAGATACGCAGTATTTT
>NA|NA|TRBV6-6|TRBJ1-1|14
CASTLFGADTEAFF
TGTGCCAGCACCTTATTCGGGGCGGACACTGAAGCTTTCTTT
>NA|TRBD1|TRBV2|TRBJ1-5|15
CASSLTGTGDQPQHF
TGTGCCAGCAGCCTAACGGGGACAGGGGATCAGCCCCAGCATTTT
>NA|TRBD2|TRBV7-9|TRBJ2-3|16
CASSLALAGGTDTQYF
TGTGCCAGCAGCTTAGCACTAGCGGGAGGTACAGATACGCAGTATTTT
>NA|TRBD2|TRBV2|TRBJ2-7|15
CASSEPGLALYEQYF
TGTGCCAGCAGTGAACCGGGACTAGCGCTTTACGAGCAGTACTTC
>once|TRBD1|TRBV7-9|TRBJ2-5|14
CASSSRQGQETQYF
TGTGCCAGCAGCTCTCGACAGGGCCAAGAGACCCAGTACTTC
>NA|NA|TRBV27|TRBJ1-2|14
CASSPLTVNYGYTF
TGTGCCAGCAGTCCCCTGACAGTGAACTATGGCTACACCTTC
>few|TRBD1|TRBV7-9|TRBJ2-1|17
CASSSPRTGSSYNEQFF
TGTGCCAGCAGCAGCCCCCGGACAGGGTCAAGCTACAATGAGCAGTTCTTC
>few|NA|TRBV4-2|TRBJ2-1|16
CASSQGLVRRVDEQFF
TGTGCCAGCAGCCAAGGCCTCGTACGCCGTGTGGATGAGCAGTTCTTC
>NA|NA|TRBV5-4|TRBJ1-1|16
CASSLRGALRNTEAFF
TGTGCCAGCAGCTTGCGGGGGGCCCTCCGGAACACTGAAGCTTTCTTT
>once|TRBD1|TRBV27|TRBJ1-5|14
CASSHGTGVQPQHF
TGTGCCAGCAGCCACGGGACAGGGGTTCAGCCCCAGCATTTT
>NA|NA|TRBV5-4|TRBJ1-6|16
CASSLAGRGADSPLHF
TGTGCCAGCAGCTTGGCCGGGAGGGGGGCCGATTCACCCCTCCACTTT
>few|NA|TRBV28|TRBJ1-4|17
CASSPSVAKETNEKLFF
TGTGCCAGCTCCCCGAGTGTCGCGAAGGAAACTAATGAAAAACTGTTTTTT
>NA|NA|TRBV2|TRBJ1-4|16
CASSENYRGRREKLFF
TGTGCCAGCAGTGAAAATTACAGAGGGAGGCGTGAAAAACTGTTTTTT
>NA|TRBD1|TRBV7-9|TRBJ1-2|15
CASSYTGGANYGYTF
TGTGCCAGCAGCTACACAGGGGGCGCCAACTATGGCTACACCTTC
>once|NA|TRBV5-5|TRBJ2-7|15
CASTLLPGDMYEQYF
TGTGCCAGCACTCTGTTGCCCGGGGATATGTACGAGCAGTACTTC
>once|TRBD2|TRBV7-3|TRBJ2-1|14
CASSLAGGLDEQFF
TGTGCCAGCAGCTTAGCGGGGGGCCTTGATGAGCAGTTCTTC
>few|NA|TRBV7-6|TRBJ2-3|14
CASSLGTGTDTQYF
TGTGCCAGCAGCTTAGGAACAGGGACAGATACGCAGTATTTT
>NA|NA|TRBV12-5|TRBJ2-2|12
CASGYSGGELFF
TGTGCTAGTGGCTACTCAGGAGGGGAGCTGTTTTTT
>NA|TRBD1|TRBV6-5|TRBJ2-7|14
CASSPGQGSYEQYF
TGTGCCAGCAGCCCGGGACAGGGCTCCTACGAGCAGTACTTC
>NA|NA|TRBV5-1|TRBJ2-5|13
CASSLVGKETQYF
TGCGCCAGCAGCTTGGTCGGGAAAGAGACCCAGTACTTC
>NA|NA|TRBV27|TRBJ1-2|15
CASSASSPGRDGYTF
TGTGCCAGCAGTGCTTCCTCCCCGGGCAGGGATGGCTACACCTTC
>once|NA|TRBV9|TRBJ2-2|13
CASSVGGTGELFF
TGTGCCAGCAGCGTAGGTGGTACGGGGGAGCTGTTTTTT
>NA|TRBD1|TRBV19|TRBJ1-5|16
CASSIAGTGSNQPQHF
TGTGCCAGTAGTATAGCCGGGACAGGTAGCAATCAGCCCCAGCATTTT
>once|TRBD2|TRBV7-9|TRBJ2-3|15
CASSLVGEGFGTQYF
TGTGCCAGCAGCTTAGTAGGGGAGGGTTTTGGGACGCAGTATTTT
>once|TRBD2|TRBV27|TRBJ2-7|14
CASSPSGGPREQYF
TGTGCCAGCAGCCCTAGCGGGGGGCCCCGCGAGCAGTACTTC
>NA|NA|TRBV7-2|TRBJ2-6|13
CASKVSGANVLTF
TGTGCCAGCAAGGTATCTGGGGCCAACGTCCTGACTTTC
>NA|NA|TRBV9|TRBJ2-7|14
CASSAGAGWDEQYF
TGTGCCAGCAGCGCCGGGGCAGGGTGGGACGAGCAGTACTTC
>once|TRBD1|TRBV4-3|TRBJ1-2|15
CASSRRQGDYYGYTF
TGCGCCAGCAGCCGACGACAGGGGGATTATTATGGCTACACCTTC
>NA|NA|TRBV7-9|TRBJ1-4|15
CASSLSFGGDEKLFF
TGTGCCAGCAGCTTATCCTTTGGAGGGGATGAAAAACTGTTTTTT
>few|TRBD1|TRBV19|TRBJ1-5|15
CASSIRQGSNQPQHF
TGTGCCAGTAGTATCAGACAGGGTAGCAATCAGCCCCAGCATTTT